This TCR beta chain was observed in a study of early T cells in non-severe SARS-CoV-2 infection. Ten or more counts support this clonotype. TCRdb used MiXCR to reprocess the 5' RACE reads, holding one entry per CDR3 protein. The repertoire holds tens of thousands of distinct CDR3 sequences, with roughly an eighth as singletons. This clonotype was sampled from an adult who was a healthcare worker with PCR-confirmed SARS-CoV-2 infection or an uninfected control (not recorded which). Material for sequencing was whole blood.

The CDR3 here is CASSQGRTSDITGELFF. The CDR3 DNA reads as TGCGCCAGCAGCCAAGGGAGGACTAGCGATATCACCGGGGAGCTGTTTTTT. This chain uses TRBV4-3 with TRBJ2-2, with 9 bases aligning to TRBD2. The CDR3 has 17 amino acids. The V segment lost 1 base and the J segment 4 bases; nucleotides outside the gene matches: 7. CDR1 and CDR2 (germline): LGHNA, YSLEER.